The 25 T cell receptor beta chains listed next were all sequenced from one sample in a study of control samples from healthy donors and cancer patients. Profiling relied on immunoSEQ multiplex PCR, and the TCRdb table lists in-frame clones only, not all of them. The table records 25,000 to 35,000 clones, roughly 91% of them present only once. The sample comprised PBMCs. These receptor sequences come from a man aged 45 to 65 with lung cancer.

The CDR3 sequence is CASSGGYEQYF. The CDR3 region has the DNA TGCGCCAGCAGCGGTGGGTACGAGCAGTACTTC. The chain uses TRBV5-1 and TRBJ2-7; the D is unclear. The CDR3 is made up of 11 amino acids. CDR1 and CDR2 (germline): SGHRS, YFSETQ. V was trimmed by 4 bases and J by 4 bases, leaving 6 bases between them.

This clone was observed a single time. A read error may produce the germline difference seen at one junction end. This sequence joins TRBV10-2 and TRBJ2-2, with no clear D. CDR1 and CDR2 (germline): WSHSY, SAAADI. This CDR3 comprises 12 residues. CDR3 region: CASSEITGELFF. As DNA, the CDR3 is TGCGCCAGCAGTGAGATCACCGGAGAGCTGTTTTTT.

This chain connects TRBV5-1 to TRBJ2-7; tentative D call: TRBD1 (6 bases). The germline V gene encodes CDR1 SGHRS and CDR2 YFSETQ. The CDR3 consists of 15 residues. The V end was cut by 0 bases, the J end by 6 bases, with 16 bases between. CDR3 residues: CASSLAGRGSLEQYF. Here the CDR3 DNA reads TGCGCCAGCAGCTTGGCAGGCAGGGGTTCCCTCGAGCAGTACTTC. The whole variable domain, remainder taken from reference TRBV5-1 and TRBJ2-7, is KAGVTQTPRYLIKTRGQQVTLSCSPISGHRSVSWYQQTPGQGLQFLFEYFSETQRNKGNFPGRFSGRQFSNSRSEMNVSTLELGDSALYLCASSLAGRGSLEQYFGPGTRLTVT.

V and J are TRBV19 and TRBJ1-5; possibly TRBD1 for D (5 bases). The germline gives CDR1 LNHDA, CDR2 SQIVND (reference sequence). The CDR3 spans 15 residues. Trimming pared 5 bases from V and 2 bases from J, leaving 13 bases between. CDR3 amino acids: CASSDHGGGNQPQHF. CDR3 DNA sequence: TGTGCCAGTAGTGATCACGGGGGAGGCAATCAGCCCCAGCATTTT.

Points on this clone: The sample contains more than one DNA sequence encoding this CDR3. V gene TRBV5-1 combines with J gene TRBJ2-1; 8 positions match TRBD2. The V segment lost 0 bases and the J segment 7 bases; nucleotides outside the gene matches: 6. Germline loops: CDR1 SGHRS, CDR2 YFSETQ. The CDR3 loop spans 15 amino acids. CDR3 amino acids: CASSLVGRGDNEQFF. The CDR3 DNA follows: TGCGCCAGCAGCTTGGTCGGGCGGGGGGATAATGAGCAGTTCTTC.

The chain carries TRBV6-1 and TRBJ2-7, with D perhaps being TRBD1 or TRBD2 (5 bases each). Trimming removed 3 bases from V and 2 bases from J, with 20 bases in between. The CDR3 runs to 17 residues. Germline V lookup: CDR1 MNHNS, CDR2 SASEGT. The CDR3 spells CASSDSTGTPVAYEQYF. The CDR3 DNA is TGTGCCAGCAGTGATAGTACGGGGACCCCGGTGGCCTACGAGCAGTACTTC.

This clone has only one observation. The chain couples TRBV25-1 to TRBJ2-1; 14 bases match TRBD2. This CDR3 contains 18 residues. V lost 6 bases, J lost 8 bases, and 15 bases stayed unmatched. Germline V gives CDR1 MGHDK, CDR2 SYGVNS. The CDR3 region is CASSQFGTSGGLLDEQFF. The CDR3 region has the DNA TGTGCCAGCAGCCAATTCGGGACTAGCGGGGGCCTCCTGGATGAGCAGTTCTTC.

The CDR3 region is CAISVSGGTYGYTF. CDR3 DNA: TGTGCCATCAGTGTTTCAGGGGGCACCTATGGCTACACCTTC. This sequence joins TRBV10-3 and TRBJ1-2; 8 bases are shared with TRBD1. V dropped 4 bases and J dropped 4; count of bases not matched to a gene: 5. This CDR3 contains 14 residues. The germline V gene has CDR1 ENHRY and CDR2 SYGVKD.

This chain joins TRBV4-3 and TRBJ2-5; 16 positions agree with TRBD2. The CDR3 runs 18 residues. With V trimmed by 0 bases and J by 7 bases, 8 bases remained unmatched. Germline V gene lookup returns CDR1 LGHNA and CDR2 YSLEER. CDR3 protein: CASSQDMGLAGGPGTQYF. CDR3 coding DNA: TGCGCCAGCAGCCAAGATATGGGACTAGCGGGGGGGCCGGGGACCCAGTACTTC.

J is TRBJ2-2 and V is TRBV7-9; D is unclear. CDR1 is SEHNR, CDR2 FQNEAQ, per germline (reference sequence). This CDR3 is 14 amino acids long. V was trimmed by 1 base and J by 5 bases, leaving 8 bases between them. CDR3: CASSLDSLTGELFF. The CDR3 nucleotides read TGTGCCAGCAGCTTAGACTCCCTAACCGGGGAGCTGTTTTTT.

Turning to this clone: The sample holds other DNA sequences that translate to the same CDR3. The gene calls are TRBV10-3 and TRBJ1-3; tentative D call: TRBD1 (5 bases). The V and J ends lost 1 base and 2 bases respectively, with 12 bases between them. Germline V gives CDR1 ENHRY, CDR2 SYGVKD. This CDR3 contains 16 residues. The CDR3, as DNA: TGTGCCATCAGTGAGTTCGGGGGAAACGCTGGAAACACCATATATTTT. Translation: CAISEFGGNAGNTIYF.

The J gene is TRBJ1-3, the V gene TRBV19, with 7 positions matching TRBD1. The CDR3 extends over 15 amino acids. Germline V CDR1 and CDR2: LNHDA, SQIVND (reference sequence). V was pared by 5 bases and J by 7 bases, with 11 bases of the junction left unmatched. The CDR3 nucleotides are TGTGCCAGTAGTGGTACGGGACAGCTAGGGAACACCATATATTTT. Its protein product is CASSGTGQLGNTIYF.

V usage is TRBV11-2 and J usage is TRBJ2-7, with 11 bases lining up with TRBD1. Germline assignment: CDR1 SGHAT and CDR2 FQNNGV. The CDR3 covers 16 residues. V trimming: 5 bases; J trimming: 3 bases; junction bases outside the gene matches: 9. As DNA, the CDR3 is TGTGCCAGCAGCCTTTCTACCGGGACAGGGGGCTACGAGCAGTACTTC. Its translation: CASSLSTGTGGYEQYF. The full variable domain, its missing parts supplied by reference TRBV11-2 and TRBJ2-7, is EAGVAQSPRYKIIEKRQSVAFWCNPISGHATLYWYQQILGQGPKLLIQFQNNGVVDDSQLPKDRFSAERLKGVDSTLKIQPAKLEDSAVYLCASSLSTGTGGYEQYFGPGTRLTVT.

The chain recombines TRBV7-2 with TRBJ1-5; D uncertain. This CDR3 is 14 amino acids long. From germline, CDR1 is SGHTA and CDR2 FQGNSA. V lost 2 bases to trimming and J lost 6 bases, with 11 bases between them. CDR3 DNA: TGTGCCAGCAGCTTAAATGTTGGGGTTCAGCCCCAGCATTTT. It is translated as CASSLNVGVQPQHF.

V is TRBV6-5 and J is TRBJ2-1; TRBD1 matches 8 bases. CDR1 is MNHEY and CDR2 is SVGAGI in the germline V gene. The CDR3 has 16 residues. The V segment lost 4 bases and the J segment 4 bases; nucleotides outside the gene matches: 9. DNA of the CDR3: TGTGCCAGCAGTTTTAGTGGGCAGGGGGCTTACAATGAGCAGTTCTTC. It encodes CASSFSGQGAYNEQFF.

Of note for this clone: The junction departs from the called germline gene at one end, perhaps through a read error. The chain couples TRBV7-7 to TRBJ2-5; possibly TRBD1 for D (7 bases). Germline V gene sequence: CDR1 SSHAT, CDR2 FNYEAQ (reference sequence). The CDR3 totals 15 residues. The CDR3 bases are TGTGCTAGCAGCTTAGGCGGGACAGAAAAAGAGACCCAGTACTTC. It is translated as CASSLGGTEKETQYF.

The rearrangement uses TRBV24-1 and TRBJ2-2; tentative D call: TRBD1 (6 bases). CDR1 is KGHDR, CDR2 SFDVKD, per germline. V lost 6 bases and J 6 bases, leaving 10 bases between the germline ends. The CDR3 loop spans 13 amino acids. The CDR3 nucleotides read TGTGCCACCAGTACAGGGTCGGCCGGGGAGCTGTTTTTT. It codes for CATSTGSAGELFF.

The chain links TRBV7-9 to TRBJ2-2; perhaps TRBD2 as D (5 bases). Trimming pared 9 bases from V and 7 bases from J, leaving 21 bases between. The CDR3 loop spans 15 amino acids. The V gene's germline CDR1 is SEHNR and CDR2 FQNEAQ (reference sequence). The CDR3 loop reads CASAGTVRRIGELFF. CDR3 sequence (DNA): TGTGCCAGTGCGGGTACGGTTCGTAGGATCGGGGAGCTGTTTTTT.

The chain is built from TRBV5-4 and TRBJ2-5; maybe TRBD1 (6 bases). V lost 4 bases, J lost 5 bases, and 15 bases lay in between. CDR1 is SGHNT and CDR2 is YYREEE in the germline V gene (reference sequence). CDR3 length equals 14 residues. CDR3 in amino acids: CASSRDTRGETQYF. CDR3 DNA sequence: TGTGCCAGCAGCCGGGACACCCGAGGGGAGACCCAGTACTTC.

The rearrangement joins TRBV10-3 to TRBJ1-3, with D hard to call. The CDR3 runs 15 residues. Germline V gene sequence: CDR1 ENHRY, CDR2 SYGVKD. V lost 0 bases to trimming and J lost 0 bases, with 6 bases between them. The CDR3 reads CAISESKNSGNTIYF. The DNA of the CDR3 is TGTGCCATCAGTGAGTCGAAGAACTCTGGAAACACCATATATTTT.

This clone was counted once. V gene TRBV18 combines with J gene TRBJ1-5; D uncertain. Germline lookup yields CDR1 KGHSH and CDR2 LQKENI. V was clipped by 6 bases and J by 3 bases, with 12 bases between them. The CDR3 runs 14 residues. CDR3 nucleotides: TGTGCCAGCTCTAACCTGGACTCCAATCAGCCCCAGCATTTT. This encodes CASSNLDSNQPQHF. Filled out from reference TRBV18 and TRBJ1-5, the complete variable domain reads NAGVMQNPRHLVRRRGQEARLRCSPMKGHSHVYWYRQLPEEGLKFMVYLQKENIIDESGMPKERFSAEFPKEGPSILRIQQVVRGDSAAYFCASSNLDSNQPQHFGDGTRLSIL.

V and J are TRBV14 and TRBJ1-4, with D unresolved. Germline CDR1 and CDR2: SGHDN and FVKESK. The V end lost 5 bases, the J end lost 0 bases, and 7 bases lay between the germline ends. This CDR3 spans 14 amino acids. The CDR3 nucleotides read TGTGCCAGCAGCGAGACTACAACTAATGAAAAACTGTTTTTT. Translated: CASSETTTNEKLFF.

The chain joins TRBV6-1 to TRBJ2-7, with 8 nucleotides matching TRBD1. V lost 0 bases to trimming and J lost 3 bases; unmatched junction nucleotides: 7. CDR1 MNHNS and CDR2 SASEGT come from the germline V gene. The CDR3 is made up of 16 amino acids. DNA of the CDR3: TGTGCCAGCAGTGAAGCGTTCAGGGGGCACTTCTACGAGCAGTACTTC. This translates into CASSEAFRGHFYEQYF.

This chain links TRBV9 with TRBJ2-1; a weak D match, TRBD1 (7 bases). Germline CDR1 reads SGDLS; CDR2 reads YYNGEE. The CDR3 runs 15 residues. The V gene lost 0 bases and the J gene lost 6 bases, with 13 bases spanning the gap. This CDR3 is CASSVASRGVNEQFF. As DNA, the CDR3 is TGTGCCAGCAGCGTAGCCTCCAGGGGGGTCAATGAGCAGTTCTTC.

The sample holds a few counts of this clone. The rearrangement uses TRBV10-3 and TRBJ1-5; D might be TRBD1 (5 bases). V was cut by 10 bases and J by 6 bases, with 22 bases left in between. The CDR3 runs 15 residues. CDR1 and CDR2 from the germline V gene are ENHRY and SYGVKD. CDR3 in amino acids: CATTGTNVRGQPQHF. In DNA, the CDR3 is TGTGCCACGACCGGGACCAACGTACGGGGTCAGCCCCAGCATTTT.